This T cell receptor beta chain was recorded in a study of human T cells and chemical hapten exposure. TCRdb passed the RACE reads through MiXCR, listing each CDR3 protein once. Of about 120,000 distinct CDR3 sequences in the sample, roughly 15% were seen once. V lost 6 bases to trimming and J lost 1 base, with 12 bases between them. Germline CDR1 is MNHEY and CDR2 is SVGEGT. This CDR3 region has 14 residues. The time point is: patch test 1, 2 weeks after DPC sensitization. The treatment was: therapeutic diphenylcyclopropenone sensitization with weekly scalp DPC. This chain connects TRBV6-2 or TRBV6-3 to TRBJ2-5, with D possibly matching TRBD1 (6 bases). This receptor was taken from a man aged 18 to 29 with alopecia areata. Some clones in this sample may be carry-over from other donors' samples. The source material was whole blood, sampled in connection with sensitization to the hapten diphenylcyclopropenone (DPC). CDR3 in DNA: TGTGCCAGCAGCCAAGGGACACTCCAAGAGACCCAGTACTTC. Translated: CASSQGTLQETQYF.